A single sample is the source of the 32 T cell receptor beta chains below, sequenced in a study of somatic mutations in cytotoxic T cells in rheumatoid arthritis. The assay was immunoSEQ multiplex PCR, and TCRdb's table has in-frame clones only and misses some. The data show around 5,000 clones, more than 85% seen once. The sequenced material came from CD8+ T cells sorted from blood. All receptors come from a woman aged 45-59 years with rheumatoid arthritis.

The V gene is TRBV14, the J gene TRBJ2-3; D is perhaps TRBD2 (6 bases). This CDR3 is 14 amino acids long. The V end was cut by 1 base, the J end by 3 bases, with 8 bases between. CDR1 is SGHDN and CDR2 is FVKESK in the germline V gene. The CDR3, as DNA: TGTGCCAGCAGCCAAGTCGGGGGAACAGATACGCAGTATTTT. Its translation is CASSQVGGTDTQYF. Filled out from reference TRBV14 and TRBJ2-3, the complete variable domain reads EAGVTQFPSHSVIEKGQTVTLRCDPISGHDNLYWYRRVMGKEIKFLLHFVKESKQDESGMPNNRFLAERTGGTYSTLKVQPAELEDSGVYFCASSQVGGTDTQYFGPGTRLTVL.

The rearrangement joins TRBV7-6 to TRBJ1-5, with no clear D. Trimming shortened V by 0 bases and J by 0 bases, and 9 bases separated the two germline ends. The CDR3 is made up of 16 amino acids. The germline V gene has CDR1 SGHVS and CDR2 FNYEAQ. The chain's CDR3 is CASSLAQDDSNQPQHF. Written as DNA, the CDR3 is TGTGCCAGCAGCTTAGCCCAGGATGATAGCAATCAGCCCCAGCATTTT.

The sample holds one count of this clone. The chain carries TRBV27 and TRBJ2-2; D is uncertain. CDR1 and CDR2 from the germline V gene are MNHEY and SMNVEV (reference sequence). The ends were cut back, 1 base at V and 4 bases at J, with 10 bases in the middle. This CDR3 is built from 15 residues. The CDR3 here is CASSLWRSPTGELFF. DNA of the CDR3: TGTGCCAGCAGTTTATGGCGGTCCCCCACCGGGGAGCTGTTTTTT.

The CDR3 bases are TGTGCCAGCAGCGTAGCTAACGCGGGGGAGCTGTTTTTT. This translates into CASSVANAGELFF. V and J are TRBV9 and TRBJ2-2; D is unresolved. The CDR3 runs to 13 residues. Per germline, CDR1 SGDLS and CDR2 YYNGEE. V shed 0 bases and J shed 8 bases, with 8 bases lying between them.

This chain connects TRBV14 to TRBJ1-6, with D possibly matching TRBD1 (6 bases). Trimming cost V 5 bases and J 8 bases, with 10 bases left between them. CDR3 size: 13 residues. CDR1 is SGHDN and CDR2 is FVKESK in the germline V gene. The CDR3 loop is CASSGTSYSPLHF. The DNA of the CDR3 is TGTGCCAGCAGCGGGACATCCTATTCACCCCTCCACTTT.

J is TRBJ1-1 and V is TRBV5-1, with D possibly matching TRBD1 (5 bases). Trimming left V 4 bases short and J 1 base short, with 23 bases between. In germline, CDR1 is SGHRS, CDR2 YFSETQ. The CDR3 loop spans 18 amino acids. CDR3 coding DNA: TGCGCCAGCAGCCATTGGTGGGGTATAGGACAACCGAACACTGAAGCTTTCTTT. The encoded protein is CASSHWWGIGQPNTEAFF.

This rearrangement joins TRBV29-1 to TRBJ1-3; tentative D call: TRBD1 (5 bases). V lost 4 bases, J lost 2 bases, and 9 bases lay in between. CDR3 length: 13 amino acids. The V gene's germline CDR1 is SQVTM and CDR2 ANQGSEA. The CDR3 bases are TGCAGCGTTGGGTCGGGGGCTGGAAACACCATATATTTT. This translates into CSVGSGAGNTIYF.

The chain has TRBV9 and TRBJ2-3, with 8 bases matching TRBD1. CDR1 is SGDLS and CDR2 is YYNGEE in the germline V gene. Trimming at V came to 4 bases and at J to 4 bases, leaving 8 bases not matched to a gene. This CDR3 has 15 residues. The CDR3 nucleotides are TGTGCCAGCAGCCCCCAGGGGGCCCCCCCAGATACGCAGTATTTT. Protein: CASSPQGAPPDTQYF.

The chain carries TRBV5-1 and TRBJ1-6, with 9 bases aligning to TRBD1. Trimming at V came to 6 bases and at J to 10 bases, leaving 8 bases not matched to a gene. Germline V gene lookup returns CDR1 SGHRS and CDR2 YFSETQ. The CDR3 has 14 amino acids. The CDR3 DNA reads as TGCGCCAGCACCCTCGGACAGGGGCTATCACCCCTCCACTTT. It yields the protein CASTLGQGLSPLHF.

The J gene is TRBJ2-5, the V gene TRBV28; 9 bases agree with TRBD1. The end of the DNA aligns better with TRBJ2-7, so the J call may be wrong. CDR1 MDHEN and CDR2 SYDVKM come from the germline V gene. This CDR3 is 15 amino acids long. In DNA, the CDR3 is TGTGCCAGCTGTACTTCCGGGACAGGGTGCTACGAGCAGTACTTC. Protein product: CASCTSGTGCYEQYF.

The rearrangement joins TRBV7-2 to TRBJ1-2; D might be TRBD1 (6 bases). CDR1 and CDR2 (germline): SGHTA, FQGNSA. V shed 5 bases and J shed 4 bases, with 17 bases lying between them. CDR3 length: 15 amino acids. In DNA form, the CDR3 reads TGTGCCAGCAGCCCCCACAGGGTTTCGGGCTATGGCTACACCTTC. Encoded protein: CASSPHRVSGYGYTF.

The rearrangement links TRBV6-9 to TRBJ1-2; 12 bases are a match to TRBD1. With 5 bases clipped from V and 6 bases from J, the junction kept 10 bases outside the gene matches. Germline V lookup: CDR1 MNHGY, CDR2 SVAAGI. This CDR3 contains 16 residues. The chain's CDR3 is CASSRLGDRGLDGYTF. As DNA, the CDR3 is TGTGCCAGCAGTCGACTGGGGGACAGGGGGCTGGATGGCTACACCTTC.

The gene calls are TRBV11-2 and TRBJ1-4; 7 bases are a match to TRBD1. Germline V lookup: CDR1 SGHAT, CDR2 FQNNGV. The junction had 11 bases not matched to a gene; V was cut back by 0 bases and J by 7 bases. The CDR3 sequence is 17 residues long. This CDR3 reads CASSLDQAPRTGEKLFF. The DNA for the CDR3 is TGTGCCAGCAGCTTAGATCAGGCCCCCAGGACAGGTGAAAAACTGTTTTTT.

The chain couples TRBV19 to TRBJ1-2; D is ambiguous. This CDR3 is built from 13 residues. Germline CDR1 reads LNHDA; CDR2 reads SQIVND (reference sequence). V was pared by 3 bases and J by 2 bases, with 7 bases between. In DNA form, the CDR3 reads TGTGCCAGTAGTATTGCGGGGAACTATGGCTACACCTTC. This encodes CASSIAGNYGYTF.

This chain uses TRBV7-6 with TRBJ2-1; weak D call: TRBD2 (5 bases). The CDR3 sequence is 16 residues long. Germline CDR1 reads SGHVS; CDR2 reads FNYEAQ. Trimming removed 5 bases from V and 9 bases from J, with 23 bases in between. CDR3 nucleotides: TGTGCCAGCAGCCCCCTTTCGGGGTCTAGGGCCTTTGAGCAGTTCTTC. Protein product: CASSPLSGSRAFEQFF.

This clone is a singleton in its sample. The V and J genes are TRBV7-9 and TRBJ2-7; possibly TRBD1 for D (5 bases). Germline V gene sequence: CDR1 SEHNR, CDR2 FQNEAQ (reference sequence). CDR3 length: 17 amino acids. V lost 5 bases and J lost 4, with 24 bases in between. CDR3 amino acids: CASSPPLGAGLIYEQYF. Here the CDR3 DNA reads TGTGCCAGCAGCCCGCCCCTTGGAGCAGGGTTGATTTACGAGCAGTACTTC.

The chain links TRBV4-1 to TRBJ1-2; D might be TRBD1 (5 bases). Trimming left V 0 bases short and J 4 bases short, with 12 bases between. CDR3 length: 15 residues. Germline CDR1 is MGHRA and CDR2 is YSYEKL. DNA for the CDR3: TGCGCCAGCAGCCAAGATGGGGGGGATAGCTATGGCTACACCTTC. Its translation is CASSQDGGDSYGYTF.

The V gene is TRBV10-2, the J gene TRBJ1-4; TRBD1 is a possible D gene (6 bases). V shed 7 bases and J shed 8 bases, with 17 bases lying between them. The germline V gene encodes CDR1 WSHSY and CDR2 SAAADI. The CDR3 totals 14 residues. The CDR3 sequence is CASTISGVGEKLFF. The DNA of the CDR3 is TGCGCCAGCACTATCTCAGGGGTGGGGGAAAAACTGTTTTTT.

The genes are TRBV6-1 and TRBJ1-4, with D tentatively TRBD1 (5 bases). The CDR3 consists of 13 residues. The V gene's germline CDR1 is MNHNS and CDR2 SASEGT. V lost 6 bases to trimming and J lost 3 bases, with 8 bases between them. CDR3 bases: TGTGCCAGCAGCAGGGTCTCTAATGAAAAACTGTTTTTT. Its protein product is CASSRVSNEKLFF.

The V call is TRBV4-1, the J call TRBJ1-5, with a possible D match to TRBD1 (5 bases). The CDR3 loop spans 19 amino acids. Germline V gene sequence: CDR1 MGHRA, CDR2 YSYEKL. V was shortened by 0 bases and J by 0 bases, with 18 bases between the two germline ends. The CDR3 DNA follows: TGCGCCAGCAGCCAAGATAAAGAGACAGCCCCCTTTAGCAATCAGCCCCAGCATTTT. Protein product: CASSQDKETAPFSNQPQHF.

Details on this clone: The sample contains more than one DNA sequence encoding this CDR3. The V call is TRBV4-1, the J call TRBJ2-7, with TRBD1 matching over 8 bases. CDR3 length: 15 residues. CDR1 and CDR2 from the germline V gene are MGHRA and YSYEKL. V shed 3 bases and J 2 bases; nucleotides not matched to a gene: 6. CDR3 loop: CASSQEWTGPYEQYF. DNA of the CDR3: TGCGCCAGCAGCCAGGAGTGGACAGGGCCCTACGAGCAGTACTTC.

The J gene is TRBJ2-7, the V gene TRBV7-9; 8 nucleotides agree with TRBD2. The V gene end was trimmed by 3 bases and the J gene end by 6 bases; junction bases not matched to a gene: 10. The CDR3 runs 15 residues. CDR1 SEHNR and CDR2 FQNEAQ come from the germline V gene (reference sequence). As DNA, the CDR3 is TGTGCCAGCAGCTTGGACCCGGGACTAGTATCCGAGCAGTACTTC. It is translated as CASSLDPGLVSEQYF. Full variable domain (outside the CDR3, taken from reference TRBV7-9 and TRBJ2-7): DTGVSQNPRHKITKRGQNVTFRCDPISEHNRLYWYRQTLGQGPEFLTYFQNEAQLEKSRLLSDRFSAERPKGSFSTLEIQRTEQGDSAMYLCASSLDPGLVSEQYFGPGTRLTVT.

This chain joins TRBV28 and TRBJ1-1; D is uncertain. Trimming stripped 4 bases from V and 4 bases from J, with 10 bases between. The CDR3 is 13 amino acids. The germline CDR1 and CDR2 sequences are MDHEN and SYDVKM. This chain's CDR3 is CASSSQGGTEAFF. The CDR3 DNA reads as TGTGCCAGCAGTTCCCAAGGCGGCACTGAAGCTTTCTTT.

The rearrangement links TRBV14 to TRBJ2-1, with D uncertain. V was clipped by 1 base and J by 4 bases, with 5 bases between them. Germline CDR1 reads SGHDN; CDR2 reads FVKESK. The length of the CDR3 is 13 residues. CDR3 sequence: CASSQGTYNEQFF. CDR3 coding DNA: TGTGCCAGCAGCCAAGGCACTTACAATGAGCAGTTCTTC.

CDR3 in DNA: TGTGCCAGCAGTGAAGGGGCCCTGTGGCAAGAGACCCAGTACTTC. It encodes CASSEGALWQETQYF. The chain couples TRBV6-1 to TRBJ2-5, with unresolved D. V was shortened by 1 base and J by 2 bases, with 11 bases between the two germline ends. The CDR3 loop spans 15 amino acids. Germline values: CDR1 MNHNS, CDR2 SASEGT.

The V and J genes are TRBV7-2 and TRBJ2-7; a weak D match, TRBD1 (5 bases). Between the trimmed V and J ends, which lost 5 bases and 1 base, there was a span of 12 bases. CDR1 is SGHTA and CDR2 is FQGNSA in the germline V gene. The CDR3 loop spans 14 amino acids. The CDR3 loop reads CASSPHTGSYEQYF. CDR3 nucleotides: TGTGCCAGCAGCCCCCACACAGGATCCTACGAGCAGTACTTC.

This clone was picked up a small number of times. The chain couples TRBV5-1 to TRBJ1-2; 7 nucleotides line up with TRBD1. The CDR3 sequence is 13 residues long. Germline trimming cut 4 bases from V and 5 bases from J; bases unmatched to any gene: 5. Germline CDR1 is SGHRS and CDR2 is YFSETQ. CDR3 amino acids: CASSQGTAYGYTF. The CDR3 nucleotides read TGCGCCAGCAGCCAAGGGACAGCTTATGGCTACACCTTC.

This chain connects TRBV11-1 to TRBJ2-1, with D perhaps matching TRBD1 (6 bases). CDR3 length equals 12 residues. Trimming took off 5 bases at V and 9 bases at J, with 11 bases between the two ends. Germline V gives CDR1 SGHAT, CDR2 FQDESV (reference sequence). The CDR3 region has the DNA TGTGCCAGCAGCCAAGGACAGATTGAGCAGTTCTTC. Translated, it gives CASSQGQIEQFF.

The DNA of the CDR3 is TGTGCCAGCGCACTGACAGGGGTAAACTATGGCTACACCTTC. Amino acid sequence: CASALTGVNYGYTF. The chain has TRBV19 and TRBJ1-2; 8 bases match TRBD1. Per germline, CDR1 LNHDA and CDR2 SQIVND (reference sequence). CDR3 length: 14 residues. The V and J ends lost 9 bases and 2 bases, in that order; junction bases with no gene match: 8.

As concerns this clone: Other DNA sequences in the same sample also yield this CDR3. The chain has TRBV7-2 and TRBJ2-7; D is possibly TRBD2 (6 bases). CDR3 size: 15 residues. V was pared by 1 base and J by 4 bases, with 14 bases between. CDR1 SGHTA and CDR2 FQGNSA come from the germline V gene. The CDR3 loop reads CASSLGGGISYEQYF. The CDR3 nucleotides are TGTGCCAGCAGCTTAGGAGGAGGGATCAGTTACGAGCAGTACTTC.

V usage is TRBV30 and J usage is TRBJ1-1; 9 nucleotides align to TRBD1. Germline-derived CDR1 and CDR2 are GTSNPN and SVGIG (reference sequence). V was clipped by 3 bases and J by 1 base; unmatched bases: 9. The CDR3 extends over 16 amino acids. DNA of the CDR3: TGTGCCTGGAGGGGACTCGGACAGGGGTGGAACACTGAAGCTTTCTTT. It yields the protein CAWRGLGQGWNTEAFF.

The chain couples TRBV5-4 to TRBJ2-2; a weak D match, TRBD2 (5 bases). The CDR3 extends over 14 amino acids. Deletions cut 1 base from V and 1 base from J, with 5 bases between. Germline V gene sequence: CDR1 SGHNT, CDR2 YYREEE (reference sequence). In DNA form, the CDR3 reads TGTGCCAGCAGCTTGCGGGGGAACACCGGGGAGCTGTTTTTT. Translated, it gives CASSLRGNTGELFF.